This T cell receptor (beta chain) originates from a study of T-cell reconstitution after alpha-beta-depleted transplantation in children. CDR3 length: 15 residues. The V gene end was trimmed by 4 bases and the J gene end by 5 bases; junction bases not matched to a gene: 7. Per germline, CDR1 SGHDN and CDR2 FVKESK. The TCRbeta library was prepared with unique molecular identifiers. Each CDR3 protein gets one entry after TCRdb re-called the PCR reads with MiXCR. The table lists under 450,000 distinct CDR3 sequences, about 14% of them singletons. J is TRBJ2-5 and V is TRBV14; TRBD2 aligns across 10 bases. The sequences come from PBMCs, collected from the stem cell graft. The receptor comes from a human donor who donated a stem cell graft to a child with Fanconi anemia. The CDR3 region is CASSPMGGLAETQYF. The CDR3 nucleotides are TGTGCCAGCAGCCCAATGGGGGGACTAGCGGAGACCCAGTACTTC.